The 16 T cell receptor beta chains given below trace back to one sample, sequenced in a study of CD8 T cells in ankylosing spondylitis. TCRdb itself ran the 5' RACE reads through MiXCR, one entry per CDR3 protein. The sample records about 350,000 distinct CDR3 sequences, 20% to 25% being singletons. Sequencing input: blood, either unsorted or a sorted T cell fraction (not recorded which). Every receptor here comes from a male donor with ankylosing spondylitis or in good health (not recorded which).

This clonotype has just a few counts. V is TRBV12-3 or TRBV12-4 and J is TRBJ2-7; 8 bases map to TRBD1. The V and J ends lost 6 bases and 1 base, in that order; junction bases with no gene match: 11. This CDR3 has 16 amino acids. Written as DNA, the CDR3 is TGTGCCAGCAGCCCCCACCAGGGGGCGGAATCCTACGAGCAGTACTTC. Translated: CASSPHQGAESYEQYF.

This clonotype was seen repeatedly, ten times or more. V gene TRBV9 combines with J gene TRBJ1-1; D uncertain. Trimming stripped 3 bases from V and 1 base from J, with 13 bases between. The CDR3 runs 15 residues. Germline CDR1 SGDLS, CDR2 YYNGEE. CDR3 residues: CASSEYPTENTEAFF. In DNA form, the CDR3 reads TGTGCCAGCAGCGAGTATCCGACGGAGAACACTGAAGCTTTCTTT.

The rearrangement joins TRBV29-1 to TRBJ2-7; 7 bases align to TRBD1. J lost 3 bases, V lost 6 bases, and 8 bases had no gene match. The CDR3 sequence is 13 residues long. Germline V gene lookup returns CDR1 SQVTM and CDR2 ANQGSEA. The CDR3 region is CSVARQGDYEQYF. CDR3 DNA: TGCAGCGTGGCCCGGCAGGGGGACTACGAGCAGTACTTC.

J is TRBJ2-5 and V is TRBV28; D is unresolved. Germline V gives CDR1 MDHEN, CDR2 SYDVKM. This CDR3 has 17 amino acids. V was trimmed by 5 bases and J by 5 bases, leaving 24 bases between them. CDR3 sequence (DNA): TGTGCCAGCAGTCCCATAGCCCTGCGTGGTCGAATGGAGACCCAGTACTTC. Translation: CASSPIALRGRMETQYF.

This clonotype occurred a few times. This chain joins TRBV5-1 and TRBJ2-1, with 12 bases lining up with TRBD2. Germline V gives CDR1 SGHRS, CDR2 YFSETQ. This CDR3 contains 19 residues. Germline trimming cut 1 base from V and 2 bases from J; bases unmatched to any gene: 10. The CDR3 sequence is CASSLSLLAGGRTYNEQFF. The CDR3 DNA follows: TGCGCCAGCAGCTTGTCATTACTAGCGGGGGGACGAACCTACAATGAGCAGTTCTTC.

The V call is TRBV4-1, the J call TRBJ2-7; D is ambiguous. Trimming left V 0 bases short and J 0 bases short, with 12 bases between. This CDR3 comprises 16 residues. The germline CDR1 and CDR2 sequences are MGHRA and YSYEKL. DNA for the CDR3: TGCGCCAGCAGCCAAGATCTGGGCTCCTACTCCTACGAGCAGTACTTC. The encoded protein is CASSQDLGSYSYEQYF.

V is TRBV2 and J is TRBJ2-3; TRBD2 aligns across 8 bases. The germline gives CDR1 SNHLY, CDR2 FYNNEI. There are 16 residues in the CDR3. V was clipped by 6 bases and J by 0 bases; unmatched bases: 8. The CDR3 DNA sequence: TGTGCCAGCAGGCCCCCTCAGCGGGGGAGCACAGATACGCAGTATTTT. It specifies CASRPPQRGSTDTQYF.

The CDR3 sequence: CASSVLWGVQETQYF. The CDR3 coding sequence is TGTGCCAGCAGCGTCCTGTGGGGGGTCCAAGAGACCCAGTACTTC. The chain is built from TRBV7-2 and TRBJ2-5; D perhaps matches TRBD2 (6 bases). The CDR3 covers 15 residues. Trimming shortened V by 5 bases and J by 1 base, and 14 bases separated the two germline ends. Germline lookup yields CDR1 SGHTA and CDR2 FQGNSA.

The CDR3 is CASSADPSGGGTDTQYF. The CDR3 DNA sequence: TGCGCCAGCAGCGCGGATCCTAGCGGGGGGGGCACAGATACGCAGTATTTT. V and J are TRBV5-1 and TRBJ2-3; 12 bases are shared with TRBD2. J was trimmed by 1 base and V by 4 bases; bases with no gene match: 7. Looked up from germline, CDR1 is SGHRS and CDR2 is YFSETQ. The CDR3 totals 17 residues.

Only a few counts were recorded for this clonotype. The rearrangement links TRBV20-1 to TRBJ1-2, with 9 bases matching TRBD1. V shed 6 bases, J shed 6 bases, and the junction held 8 bases outside the gene matches. This CDR3 contains 13 residues. Germline lookup yields CDR1 DFQATT and CDR2 SNEGSKA (reference sequence). The CDR3 DNA follows: TGCAGTGCCAACCCCGGGACAGGGAATGGCTACACCTTC. It codes for CSANPGTGNGYTF.

This chain uses TRBV29-1 with TRBJ2-3; D is perhaps TRBD2 (7 bases). Trimming cost V 2 bases and J 2 bases, with 14 bases left between them. Germline V CDR1 and CDR2: SQVTM, ANQGSEA. The CDR3 is made up of 15 amino acids. The CDR3 reads CSVEWGGDNTDTQYF. DNA for the CDR3: TGCAGCGTTGAATGGGGGGGGGACAACACAGATACGCAGTATTTT.

This clonotype was seen a few times. This rearrangement joins TRBV12-3 or TRBV12-4 to TRBJ2-3; D is unresolved. V was shortened by 4 bases and J by 2 bases, with 13 bases between the two germline ends. This CDR3 has 15 residues. In DNA form, the CDR3 reads TGTGCCAGCAGTTCTTTGGCAGAGTACACAGATACGCAGTATTTT. Protein sequence: CASSSLAEYTDTQYF.

Only a few counts were recorded for this clonotype. The genes are TRBV29-1 and TRBJ2-1; D gene uncertain. V was cut by 8 bases and J by 0 bases, with 14 bases left in between. The germline V gene has CDR1 SQVTM and CDR2 ANQGSEA. The CDR3 extends over 14 amino acids. The CDR3 region has the DNA TGCAGCACCCGTTACGGGTCCTCCTACAATGAGCAGTTCTTC. Its translation is CSTRYGSSYNEQFF.

This clonotype has ten or more counts. The V gene is TRBV11-1, the J gene TRBJ2-1; no clear D gene. V was clipped by 5 bases and J by 0 bases, with 20 bases between them. The germline V gene encodes CDR1 SGHAT and CDR2 FQDESV (reference sequence). The CDR3 spans 18 residues. The CDR3 protein is CASSALAFLASSYNEQFF. The CDR3 nucleotides read TGTGCCAGCAGCGCACTCGCTTTTTTAGCCAGCTCCTACAATGAGCAGTTCTTC.

The chain employs TRBV12-3 or TRBV12-4 and TRBJ1-2, with 8 bases that match TRBD1. Trimming at V came to 6 bases and at J to 8 bases, leaving 14 bases not matched to a gene. The CDR3 has 15 amino acids. CDR3 sequence (DNA): TGTGCCAGCAGCCCCGGACAGGGTTTTGTGGAAGGCTACACCTTC. This encodes CASSPGQGFVEGYTF.

The chain employs TRBV6-2 or TRBV6-3 and TRBJ2-2, with 7 bases that match TRBD1. This CDR3 is 14 amino acids long. Looked up from germline, CDR1 is MNHEY and CDR2 is SVGEGT. With 4 bases clipped from V and 7 bases from J, the junction kept 6 bases outside the gene matches. The CDR3 is CASSSGQEVGELFF. CDR3 nucleotide sequence: TGTGCCAGCAGTTCCGGACAGGAGGTCGGGGAGCTGTTTTTT.